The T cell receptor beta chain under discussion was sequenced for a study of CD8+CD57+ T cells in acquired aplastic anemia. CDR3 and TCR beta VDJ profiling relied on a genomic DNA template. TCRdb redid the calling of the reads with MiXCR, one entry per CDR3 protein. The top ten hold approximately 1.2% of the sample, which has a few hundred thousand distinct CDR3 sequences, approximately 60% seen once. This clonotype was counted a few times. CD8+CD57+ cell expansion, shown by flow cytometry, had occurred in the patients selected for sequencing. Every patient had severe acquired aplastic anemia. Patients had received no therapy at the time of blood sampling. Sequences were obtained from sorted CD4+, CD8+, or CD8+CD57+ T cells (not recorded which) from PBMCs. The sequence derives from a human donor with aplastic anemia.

The CDR3 is CASSSRGASSPLHF. The CDR3 nucleotides are TGTGCCAGCAGTTCGAGGGGAGCTAGTTCACCCCTCCACTTT. The V and J genes are TRBV12-3 or TRBV12-4 and TRBJ1-6; TRBD1 might be the D (5 bases). Between the trimmed V and J ends, which lost 4 bases and 9 bases, there was a span of 13 bases. The CDR3 has 14 residues.